Listed below are T cell receptor beta chains from one sample, sequenced in a study of shared clonotypes between healthy human individuals. Profiling relied on immunoSEQ multiplex PCR, and the TCRdb table lists in-frame clones only, not all of them. The profile covers approximately 1.4 million clones, with 95% to 99% appearing a single time and roughly 0.42% taken by the ten largest. The source material was naive CD4+ T cells sorted from blood. The receptors come from a man aged 25 to 45 in good health. Both conserved end residues are part of each CDR3. A D gene is named only where the DNA matches it firmly. Clone size is shown for a subset of rows, as once, few, many or a class of expanded clone.

j_call | clone_size | d_call | v_call | cdr3_nt | cdr3_aa
TRBJ2-2 | . | TRBD2 | TRBV5-4 | TGTGCCAGCAGCTTGGCCGTACCTAGCGGGAGTCGAACCGGGGAGCTGTTTTTT | CASSLAVPSGSRTGELFF
TRBJ2-5 | . | . | TRBV5-1 | TGCGCCAGCAGCTTTGGAGTGGAAGAGACCCAGTACTTC | CASSFGVEETQYF
TRBJ1-2 | . | TRBD1 | TRBV28 | TGTGCCAGCAGTTTCCCGGGACAGAGTATGTATGGCTACACCTTC | CASSFPGQSMYGYTF
TRBJ1-1 | . | . | TRBV7-9 | TGTGCCAGCAGCTCCGGGGGAGGGAACACTGAAGCTTTCTTT | CASSSGGGNTEAFF
TRBJ2-7 | . | . | TRBV11-3 | TGTGCCAGCAGCACCGGACCAACCTACGAGCAGTACTTC | CASSTGPTYEQYF
TRBJ2-7 | . | TRBD2 | TRBV27 | TGTGCCAGCAGTCCGTGGGGGGTAGCGGGAGTTGGCGAGCAGTACTTC | CASSPWGVAGVGEQYF
TRBJ2-1 | . | TRBD2 | TRBV2 | TGTGCCAGCACACGGGGGACTAGCGGATACAATGAGCAGTTCTTC | CASTRGTSGYNEQFF
TRBJ1-1 | . | TRBD1 | TRBV28 | TGTGCCAGCAATTACAGGGGGTTCGGGGTCACTGAAGCTTTCTTT | CASNYRGFGVTEAFF
TRBJ2-1 | . | TRBD2 | TRBV7-2 | TGTGCCAGCGGCTTCCCGACAAAAGCGGGACTCTCCTACAATGAGCAGTTCTTC | CASGFPTKAGLSYNEQFF
TRBJ2-7 | . | . | TRBV7-6 | TGTGCCAGCAGCTCGTCTTGGGGCAAGGGATACTACGAGCAGTACTTC | CASSSSWGKGYYEQYF
TRBJ2-7 | . | TRBD2 | TRBV5-1 | TGCGCCAGCAGCTACGGACTAGCGGGAGGGACCTACGAGCAGTACTTC | CASSYGLAGGTYEQYF
TRBJ2-5 | . | TRBD1 | TRBV28 | TGTGCCAGCAGGACAGGGGCGAGATACCAAGAGACCCAGTACTTC | CASRTGARYQETQYF
TRBJ2-7 | once | . | TRBV7-9 | TGTGCCAGCAGCTTAGTGTCAGCTACCTACGAGCAGTACTTC | CASSLVSATYEQYF
TRBJ2-7 | . | TRBD1 | TRBV5-1 | TGCGCCAGCAGCCCATCGGGACAGTTCATGGAGCAGTACTTC | CASSPSGQFMEQYF
TRBJ2-7 | . | TRBD2 | TRBV19 | TGTGCCAGTAGCACCGGGACTAGCGGGGTTGGGCAGTACTTC | CASSTGTSGVGQYF
TRBJ2-7 | . | . | TRBV11-3 | TGTGCCAGCAGCTCAAAACAGGGTTCCTACGAGCAGTACTTC | CASSSKQGSYEQYF
TRBJ2-3 | . | . | TRBV7-9 | TGTGCCAGCAGCTTAGCCCGTACAGATACGCAGTATTTT | CASSLARTDTQYF
TRBJ2-5 | . | TRBD2 | TRBV4-1 | TGCGCCAGCAGCCATTTGGGGGGAGGGTTGGAGACCCAGTACTTC | CASSHLGGGLETQYF
TRBJ2-1 | . | . | TRBV9 | TGTGCCAGCAGCGTAGCTGGGGTGATAAGTGAGCAGTTCTTC | CASSVAGVISEQFF
TRBJ2-7 | . | . | TRBV28 | TGTGCCAGCAGTTTTTATCGAATGGGAGGTGCCGAGCAGTACTTC | CASSFYRMGGAEQYF
TRBJ1-1 | . | . | TRBV5-1 | TGCGCCAGCAGCTTCCCCGGGGAAGCCAACACTGAAGCTTTCTTT | CASSFPGEANTEAFF
TRBJ2-7 | . | . | TRBV7-2 | TGTGCCAGCAGCTTCCTCTTCAAGGTGACAGGTGATGCCTACGAGCAGTACTTC | CASSFLFKVTGDAYEQYF
TRBJ1-1 | . | . | TRBV5-8 | TGTGCCAGCAGCTTCGGCAAATACGCAGCTTTCTTT | CASSFGKYAAFF
TRBJ2-1 | . | . | TRBV28 | TGTGCCAGCAGTCGTATCGACAATTTCCCTTACAATGAGCAGTTCTTC | CASSRIDNFPYNEQFF
TRBJ2-1 | . | . | TRBV29-1 | TGCAGCGTCGTTAAAAGCGGTCAAAATGAGCAGTTCTTC | CSVVKSGQNEQFF
TRBJ2-3 | . | . | TRBV30 | TGTGCCTGGAGTGTCGGGGGTACAGATACGCAGTATTTT | CAWSVGGTDTQYF
TRBJ2-1 | . | . | TRBV6-6 | TGTGCCAGCAGTTTACGAACTAGCTCCCGGGGTGAGCAGTTCTTC | CASSLRTSSRGEQFF
TRBJ2-1 | . | . | TRBV7-2 | TGTGCCAGCAGCTTAAGGGCGCGAAGAGGGGACAATGAGCAGTTCTTC | CASSLRARRGDNEQFF
TRBJ1-3 | . | TRBD1 | TRBV6-5 | TGTGCCAGCAGTTACTCTGGGACAGGGTCTGGAAACACCATATATTTT | CASSYSGTGSGNTIYF
TRBJ2-5 | . | . | TRBV7-9 | TGTGCCAGCAGCCCGCGTGGTGTAGAAGAGACCCAGTACTTC | CASSPRGVEETQYF
TRBJ2-3 | . | TRBD2 | TRBV27 | TGTGCCAGCAGAAATCGGAGGGGAGCGGGAGCCACAGATACGCAGTATTTT | CASRNRRGAGATDTQYF
TRBJ2-5 | . | . | TRBV5-4 | TGTGCCAGCAGCGCGCGGGACAGCCAAGAGACCCAGTACTTC | CASSARDSQETQYF
TRBJ2-1 | . | . | TRBV6-5 | TGTGCCAGCAGTTACTCGGCAGGGAACCACAATGAGCAGTTCTTC | CASSYSAGNHNEQFF
TRBJ2-1 | . | . | TRBV19 | TGTGCCAGTGGGGTCACCTACAATGAGCAGTTCTTC | CASGVTYNEQFF
TRBJ2-7 | . | TRBD2 | TRBV7-9 | TGTGCCAGCAGCTTAACTAGCGGGAAATGGGTAGAGCAGTACTTC | CASSLTSGKWVEQYF
TRBJ1-1 | . | TRBD1 | TRBV2 | TGTGCCAGCAGCTACGCGACAGGGGGAGCTTTCTTT | CASSYATGGAFF
TRBJ2-2 | . | TRBD1 | TRBV29-1 | TGCAGCGTTGAAGGGCCGGGGTTGACAGGGACCACCGGGGAGCTGTTTTTT | CSVEGPGLTGTTGELFF
TRBJ2-1 | . | TRBD2 | TRBV28 | TGTGCCAGCACCCCGGAGGGGACTAGCGGGAGGGCTAGGTACAATGAGCAGTTCTTC | CASTPEGTSGRARYNEQFF